This TCR beta chain is from a study of blood T cell repertoires in COVID-19. Here immunoSEQ multiplex PCR was the method, and the copy in TCRdb shows in-frame clones only, minus some. The sample holds fewer than 250,000 clones; about 85% are singletons and the top ten take less than 20%. Sequenced material: peripheral blood. The sequence was obtained from a human donor in a cohort sampled during active COVID-19.

The CDR3: CASSPILSSQETQYF. The CDR3 DNA sequence: TGTGCCAGCTCACCAATACTCTCTTCCCAAGAGACCCAGTACTTC. The rearrangement joins TRBV18 to TRBJ2-5; no reliable D call. Germline CDR1 and CDR2: KGHSH and LQKENI. With 2 bases removed from V and 1 base from J, the gap between germline ends came to 11 bases. The CDR3 consists of 15 residues. The entire variable domain, with the rest obtained from reference TRBV18 and TRBJ2-5, is as follows: NAGVMQNPRHLVRRRGQEARLRCSPMKGHSHVYWYRQLPEEGLKFMVYLQKENIIDESGMPKERFSAEFPKEGPSILRIQQVVRGDSAAYFCASSPILSSQETQYFGPGTRLLVL.